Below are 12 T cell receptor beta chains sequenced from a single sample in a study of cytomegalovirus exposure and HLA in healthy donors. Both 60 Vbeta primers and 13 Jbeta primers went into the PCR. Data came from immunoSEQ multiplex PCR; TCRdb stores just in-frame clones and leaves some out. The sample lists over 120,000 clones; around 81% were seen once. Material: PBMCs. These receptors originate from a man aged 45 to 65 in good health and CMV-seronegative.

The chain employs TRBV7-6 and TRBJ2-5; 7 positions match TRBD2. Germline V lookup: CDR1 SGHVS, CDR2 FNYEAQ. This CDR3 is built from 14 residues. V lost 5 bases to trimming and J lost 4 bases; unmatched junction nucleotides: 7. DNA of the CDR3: TGTGCCAGCAGCCCGGAGTGGGGGGGAGAGACCCAGTACTTC. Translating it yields CASSPEWGGETQYF.

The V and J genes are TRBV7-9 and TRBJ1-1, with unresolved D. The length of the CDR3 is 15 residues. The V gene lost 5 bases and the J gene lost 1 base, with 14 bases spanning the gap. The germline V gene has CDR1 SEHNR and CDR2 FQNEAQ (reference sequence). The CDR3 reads CASSPTGVGNTEAFF. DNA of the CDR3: TGTGCCAGCAGCCCGACCGGGGTAGGGAACACTGAAGCTTTCTTT. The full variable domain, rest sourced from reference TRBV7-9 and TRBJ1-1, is DTGVSQNPRHKITKRGQNVTFRCDPISEHNRLYWYRQTLGQGPEFLTYFQNEAQLEKSRLLSDRFSAERPKGSFSTLEIQRTEQGDSAMYLCASSPTGVGNTEAFFGQGTRLTVV.

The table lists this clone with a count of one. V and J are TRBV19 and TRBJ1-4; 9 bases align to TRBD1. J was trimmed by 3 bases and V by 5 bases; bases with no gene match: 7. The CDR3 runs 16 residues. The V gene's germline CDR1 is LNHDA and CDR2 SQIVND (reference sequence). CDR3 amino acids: CASSHYRGLSNEKLFF. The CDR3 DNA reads TGTGCCAGTAGTCATTACAGGGGGCTGTCTAATGAAAAACTGTTTTTT.

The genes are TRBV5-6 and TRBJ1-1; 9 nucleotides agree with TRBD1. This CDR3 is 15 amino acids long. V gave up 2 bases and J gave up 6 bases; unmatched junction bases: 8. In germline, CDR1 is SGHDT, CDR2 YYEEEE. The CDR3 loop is CASSLQPRQGAEAFF. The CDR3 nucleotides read TGTGCCAGCAGCTTACAGCCCCGACAGGGGGCTGAAGCTTTCTTT.

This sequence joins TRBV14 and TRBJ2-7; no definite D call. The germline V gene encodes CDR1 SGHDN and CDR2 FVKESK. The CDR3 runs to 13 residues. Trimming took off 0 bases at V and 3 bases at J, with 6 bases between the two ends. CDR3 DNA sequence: TGTGCCAGCAGCCAAGACGGGTACTACGAGCAGTACTTC. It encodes CASSQDGYYEQYF.

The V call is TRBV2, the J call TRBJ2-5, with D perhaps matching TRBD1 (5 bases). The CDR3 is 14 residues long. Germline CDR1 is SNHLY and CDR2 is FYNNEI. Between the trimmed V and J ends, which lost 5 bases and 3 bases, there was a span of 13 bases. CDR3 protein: CASSPYSREETQYF. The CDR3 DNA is TGTGCCAGCAGTCCGTATTCCAGGGAAGAGACCCAGTACTTC.

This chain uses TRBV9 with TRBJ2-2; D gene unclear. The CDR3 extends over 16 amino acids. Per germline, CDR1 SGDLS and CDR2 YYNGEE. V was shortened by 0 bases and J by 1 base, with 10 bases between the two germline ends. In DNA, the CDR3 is TGTGCCAGCAGCGTAGAACGGGTGCGGAACACCGGGGAGCTGTTTTTT. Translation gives CASSVERVRNTGELFF.

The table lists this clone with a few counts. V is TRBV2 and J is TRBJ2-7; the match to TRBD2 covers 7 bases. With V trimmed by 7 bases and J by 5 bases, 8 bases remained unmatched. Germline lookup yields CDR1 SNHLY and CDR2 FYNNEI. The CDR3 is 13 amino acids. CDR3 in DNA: TGTGCCAGCAATAGCGGGCCTCTGGACGAGCAGTACTTC. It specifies CASNSGPLDEQYF.

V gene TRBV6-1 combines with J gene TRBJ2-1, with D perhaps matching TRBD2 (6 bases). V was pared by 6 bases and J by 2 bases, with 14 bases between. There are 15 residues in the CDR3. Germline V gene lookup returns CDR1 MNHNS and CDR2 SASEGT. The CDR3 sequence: CASSLGTLPYNEQFF. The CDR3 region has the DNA TGTGCCAGCAGCCTCGGGACTCTTCCCTACAATGAGCAGTTCTTC.

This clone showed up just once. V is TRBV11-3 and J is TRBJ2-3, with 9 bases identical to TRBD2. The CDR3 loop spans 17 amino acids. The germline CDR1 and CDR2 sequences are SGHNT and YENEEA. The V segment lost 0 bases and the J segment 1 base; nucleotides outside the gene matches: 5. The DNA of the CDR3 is TGTGCCAGCAGCTTAGATGTGGAGCGGGGGGGCACAGATACGCAGTATTTT. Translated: CASSLDVERGGTDTQYF.

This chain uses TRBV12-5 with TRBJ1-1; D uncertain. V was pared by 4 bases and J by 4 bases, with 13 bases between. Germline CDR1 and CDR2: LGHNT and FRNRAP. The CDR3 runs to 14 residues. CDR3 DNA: TGTGCTAGTGGTTGGAGTCCTACGGGCACTGAAGCTTTCTTT. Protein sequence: CASGWSPTGTEAFF.

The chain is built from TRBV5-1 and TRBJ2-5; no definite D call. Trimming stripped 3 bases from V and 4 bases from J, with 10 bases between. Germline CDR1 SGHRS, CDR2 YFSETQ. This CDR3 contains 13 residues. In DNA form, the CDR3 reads TGCGCCAGCAGCTCAGAGGTCAGAGAGACCCAGTACTTC. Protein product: CASSSEVRETQYF.